Listed below are T cell receptor beta chains from one sample, sequenced in a study of T-cell memory formation after mild COVID-19. TCRdb itself ran the 5' RACE reads through MiXCR, one entry per CDR3 protein. The top ten clones hold around 20% of a sample with 300,000 to 350,000 distinct CDR3 sequences, 13% to 15% of them seen once. What was sequenced was PBMCs or a T cell subset sorted from them (not recorded which). The receptors come from a man aged 18 to 30 who had mild COVID-19 (a few samples of this study predate the infection). Cell type and time point are not known. CDR3s include the opening cysteine and the closing phenylalanine or tryptophan.

TRBJ2-1 | TRBV6-2/TRBV6-3 | CASTPYRIYEQFF
TRBJ2-7 | TRBV30 | CAWSWGQEYEQYF
TRBJ1-5 | TRBV5-6 | CASSLTNGDQPQHF
TRBJ2-2 | TRBV20-1 | CSPRGYTGELFF
TRBJ2-4 | TRBV4-1 | CASSLRPGLAGGLAKNIQYF
TRBJ2-7 | TRBV5-6 | CASSSGQGYEQYF
TRBJ1-2 | TRBV9 | CASSVPYGQAASGYTF
TRBJ2-4 | TRBV7-9 | CASLRTGGAAKNIQYF
TRBJ1-1 | TRBV20-1 | CSARNPQGSTEAFF
TRBJ2-1 | TRBV28 | CASSLRQGPYNEQFF
TRBJ2-3 | TRBV20-1 | CSAPRFPDTQYF
TRBJ1-1 | TRBV15 | CATSRGGTGATEAFF
TRBJ2-1 | TRBV4-3 | CASSQARDGYNEQFF